This T cell receptor beta chain was captured in a study of cytomegalovirus exposure and HLA in healthy donors. On the study more broadly: The Caucasian-associated ancestry cluster held 65% to 85% of under 450 genotyped donors.

With 60 Vbeta and 13 Jbeta primers, the PCR was carried out. Repertoires were generated with immunoSEQ multiplex PCR, while TCRdb's copy carries only in-frame clones and drops some. Seen in this sample are 220,000 or so clones; the ten most common clones hold 1.1%. Losses at the gene ends were 6 bases for V and 5 bases for J; bases not matched to a gene: 5. The germline CDR1 and CDR2 sequences are LGHNT and FRNRAP. The CDR3 is 13 residues long. On this clone itself: Antigen unknown.

Each donor was healthy, and each was a bone marrow donor. Study results and limitations: Previous analysis showed most TCR beta V segments were productive about 87% or about 30% of the time.

The gene calls are TRBV12-5 and TRBJ1-1; 8 nucleotides agree with TRBD1. What was sequenced was PBMCs. This sequence originates from a girl aged 2-10 years in good health and CMV-seropositive. The DNA of the CDR3 is TGTGCTAGTGGGGACAGGGTCGGGACTGAAGCTTTCTTT. It codes for CASGDRVGTEAFF.